A selection of T cell receptor beta chains follows, all from one sample in a study of identical twins. One entry per CDR3 protein results from TCRdb running MiXCR on the 5' RACE reads. Of around 490,000 distinct CDR3 sequences listed, 13% to 15% are singletons. These data also formed part of another study, on yellow fever vaccine responses in identical twins.

Material for sequencing was CD4+ T cells sorted from blood. These receptors all come from a woman aged 18-30 years in good health. CDR3s include the opening cysteine and the closing phenylalanine or tryptophan. D genes are given only for firm matches. Expanded clones are given a class, and other clones once, few, many or no size at all.

V: TRBV29-1; J: TRBJ2-2; size: few; D: TRBD1; length: 14; DNA: TGCAGCGTTGACGGGACAGGGCACACCGGGGAGCTGTTTTTT; CDR3: CSVDGTGHTGELFF
V: TRBV7-6; J: TRBJ2-1; size: few; D: TRBD2; length: 16; DNA: TGTGCCAGCAGCTTAATAGCGGGAGGGCCTTACAATGAGCAGTTCTTC; CDR3: CASSLIAGGPYNEQFF
V: TRBV7-9; J: TRBJ2-1; size: few; D: TRBD2; length: 14; DNA: TGTGCCAGCAGCGTGACTAGCGGGAGCGATGAGCAGTTCTTC; CDR3: CASSVTSGSDEQFF
V: TRBV11-3; J: TRBJ2-7; size: -; D: -; length: 15; DNA: TGTGCCAGCAGCCAGATGCGGGGTTCCTCCTACGAGCAGTACTTC; CDR3: CASSQMRGSSYEQYF
V: TRBV11-2; J: TRBJ2-5; size: -; D: TRBD1; length: 15; DNA: TGTGCCAGCAGCTTTACGGGACAGGGACAAGAGACCCAGTACTTC; CDR3: CASSFTGQGQETQYF
V: TRBV7-8; J: TRBJ2-2; size: many; D: -; length: 15; DNA: TGTGCCAGCAGCCACAACCTAGGGGACACCGGGGAGCTGTTTTTT; CDR3: CASSHNLGDTGELFF
V: TRBV20-1; J: TRBJ1-5; size: few; D: -; length: 17; DNA: TGCAGTGCTAGTGCCACAGGGATCCTTAATAGCAATCAGCCCCAGCATTTT; CDR3: CSASATGILNSNQPQHF
V: TRBV4-1; J: TRBJ2-2; size: many; D: TRBD2; length: 15; DNA: TGCGCCAGCAGCTGGACTAGCATGGACACCGGGGAGCTGTTTTTT; CDR3: CASSWTSMDTGELFF
V: TRBV5-1; J: TRBJ2-2; size: many; D: -; length: 14; DNA: TGCGCCAGCAGCCGGCGGACGGATACCGGGGAGCTGTTTTTT; CDR3: CASSRRTDTGELFF
V: TRBV28; J: TRBJ1-1; size: few; D: -; length: 12; DNA: TGTGCCAGCAGACGGTGGGACACTGAAGCTTTCTTT; CDR3: CASRRWDTEAFF
V: TRBV20-1; J: TRBJ1-3; size: -; D: TRBD1; length: 15; DNA: TGCAGTGCTAGAAGGCGGGGACAGGGAGGAAACACCATATATTTT; CDR3: CSARRRGQGGNTIYF
V: TRBV7-7; J: TRBJ2-5; size: few; D: -; length: 16; DNA: TGTGCCAGCAGCTTAGGAGTGGCAGGTTCGCAAGAGACCCAGTACTTC; CDR3: CASSLGVAGSQETQYF
V: TRBV2; J: TRBJ1-6; size: -; D: -; length: 14; DNA: TGTGCCAGCAGTGAGCAGGGAGGGACGCCACCCCTCCACTTT; CDR3: CASSEQGGTPPLHF
V: TRBV5-1; J: TRBJ2-7; size: many; D: -; length: 14; DNA: TGCGCCAGCAGCTTGGAATGGGGGTCCTACGAGCAGTACTTC; CDR3: CASSLEWGSYEQYF
V: TRBV14; J: TRBJ2-7; size: -; D: TRBD2; length: 16; DNA: TGTGCCAGCAGCCTATTAATAGCGGGAGTTCCCCTCGAGCAGTACTTC; CDR3: CASSLLIAGVPLEQYF
V: TRBV5-1; J: TRBJ2-7; size: -; D: TRBD1; length: 13; DNA: TGCGCCAGCAGCATGGACAGGTTCTACGAGCAGTACTTC; CDR3: CASSMDRFYEQYF
V: TRBV18; J: TRBJ2-7; size: few; D: TRBD1; length: 15; DNA: TGTGCCAGCTCACCATTAGGGACAGGGAATGACGAGCAGTACTTC; CDR3: CASSPLGTGNDEQYF
V: TRBV7-2; J: TRBJ2-3; size: -; D: TRBD2; length: 15; DNA: TGTGCCAGCAGCTTGGTTGGCGGGGGGGCAGATACGCAGTATTTT; CDR3: CASSLVGGGADTQYF
V: TRBV3-1; J: TRBJ2-1; size: -; D: -; length: 16; DNA: TGTGCCAGCAGCCCTTCGGGCCTTAGGATTCTGAATGAGCAGTTCTTC; CDR3: CASSPSGLRILNEQFF
V: TRBV6-1; J: TRBJ2-5; size: -; D: -; length: 15; DNA: TGTGCCAGCAGTGATCAGAGAGGAGGCCAAGAGACCCAGTACTTC; CDR3: CASSDQRGGQETQYF
V: TRBV7-3; J: TRBJ2-1; size: -; D: -; length: 15; DNA: TGTGCCAGCAGCCCCACGAAGGGGGAGTACTATGAGCAGTTCTTC; CDR3: CASSPTKGEYYEQFF
V: TRBV2; J: TRBJ1-1; size: few; D: TRBD1; length: 14; DNA: TGTGCCAGCAGCAGGGACAGTACGAACACTGAAGCTTTCTTT; CDR3: CASSRDSTNTEAFF
V: TRBV10-2; J: TRBJ1-5; size: -; D: TRBD1; length: 13; DNA: TGCGCCACCCAGGGACAGGGTGGCCAGCCCCAGCATTTT; CDR3: CATQGQGGQPQHF
V: TRBV5-6; J: TRBJ1-1; size: -; D: TRBD1; length: 15; DNA: TGTGCCAGCAGCTTGAGGGACAGGGATGACACTGAAGCTTTCTTT; CDR3: CASSLRDRDDTEAFF
V: TRBV12-3/TRBV12-4; J: TRBJ2-1; size: -; D: -; length: 12; DNA: TGTGCCAGCAGGGGTCGAGTGACTGAGCAGTTCTTC; CDR3: CASRGRVTEQFF
V: TRBV20-1; J: TRBJ2-1; size: -; D: TRBD2; length: 15; DNA: TGCAGTGCTAGAGAGAGTCGGACTAGAGACAATGAGCAGTTCTTC; CDR3: CSARESRTRDNEQFF
V: TRBV6-2/TRBV6-3; J: TRBJ2-7; size: few; D: TRBD1; length: 14; DNA: TGTGCCAGCAGTTACCGGACAGGGGCCTACGAGCAGTACTTC; CDR3: CASSYRTGAYEQYF
V: TRBV29-1; J: TRBJ1-5; size: -; D: -; length: 14; DNA: TGCAGCGTCGGCGGGGGGAATAGCAATCAGCCCCAGCATTTT; CDR3: CSVGGGNSNQPQHF
V: TRBV24-1; J: TRBJ2-3; size: -; D: -; length: 12; DNA: TGTGCCACCAGTGATTTTGTAGATACGCAGTATTTT; CDR3: CATSDFVDTQYF
V: TRBV28; J: TRBJ2-7; size: once; D: -; length: 14; DNA: TGTGCCAGCAGCGAGGGGCCTAGATCCTACGAGCAGTACTTC; CDR3: CASSEGPRSYEQYF
V: TRBV24-1; J: TRBJ2-1; size: -; D: TRBD2; length: 15; DNA: TGTGCCACCAGGGGGACGGGAGGTTCCTACAATGAGCAGTTCTTC; CDR3: CATRGTGGSYNEQFF
V: TRBV10-3; J: TRBJ1-6; size: -; D: -; length: 15; DNA: TGTGCCATCAGTCCTTCCGGGACGAGTAATTCACCCCTCCACTTT; CDR3: CAISPSGTSNSPLHF
V: TRBV27; J: TRBJ1-1; size: few; D: -; length: 17; DNA: TGTGCCAGCAGTCCCTCGGTGGCAGGACCCCGGAACACTGAAGCTTTCTTT; CDR3: CASSPSVAGPRNTEAFF
V: TRBV20-1; J: TRBJ2-1; size: -; D: TRBD2; length: 13; DNA: TGCAGCGCCCCGGGACTAGACGTCAATGAGCAGTTCTTC; CDR3: CSAPGLDVNEQFF
V: TRBV3-1; J: TRBJ2-1; size: -; D: TRBD2; length: 15; DNA: TGTGCCAGCAGCCAAGGGACAGCTCTAGCGGGAGCTGGGTTCTTC; CDR3: CASSQGTALAGAGFF
V: TRBV10-3; J: TRBJ2-1; size: -; D: TRBD2; length: 18; DNA: TGTGCCATCAGTGACCCTAGCGGGACGGGACGCTCCTACAATGAGCAGTTCTTC; CDR3: CAISDPSGTGRSYNEQFF
V: TRBV29-1; J: TRBJ2-3; size: -; D: TRBD2; length: 14; DNA: TGCAGCGGTATAGCGGGGTTTAGCACAGATACGCAGTATTTT; CDR3: CSGIAGFSTDTQYF
V: TRBV20-1; J: TRBJ2-1; size: -; D: -; length: 12; DNA: TGCAGTGCTACTACCCGCTACAATGAGCAGTTCTTC; CDR3: CSATTRYNEQFF
V: TRBV3-1; J: TRBJ2-3; size: -; D: -; length: 15; DNA: TGTGCCAGCAGCCAGAAGGCGGGGATCACAGATACGCAGTATTTT; CDR3: CASSQKAGITDTQYF
V: TRBV20-1; J: TRBJ1-1; size: few; D: -; length: 13; DNA: TGCAGTGCTCCGGTGGGATTGTACACTGAAGCTTTCTTT; CDR3: CSAPVGLYTEAFF
V: TRBV20-1; J: TRBJ1-2; size: -; D: -; length: 13; DNA: TGCAGTGCTAAGGGTGGATTAAACTATGGCTACACCTTC; CDR3: CSAKGGLNYGYTF
V: TRBV2; J: TRBJ1-5; size: few; D: -; length: 15; DNA: TGTGCCAGCAGTGACTGGCCTTCTAGCAATCAGCCCCAGCATTTT; CDR3: CASSDWPSSNQPQHF
V: TRBV4-2; J: TRBJ2-2; size: -; D: -; length: 17; DNA: TGTGCCAGCACCAACCCGCGAGGGGGGGCGAACACCGGGGAGCTGTTTTTT; CDR3: CASTNPRGGANTGELFF
V: TRBV12-3/TRBV12-4; J: TRBJ2-3; size: few; D: -; length: 14; DNA: TGTGCCAGCAGTTTTAGGGCTAGCACAGATACGCAGTATTTT; CDR3: CASSFRASTDTQYF
V: TRBV2; J: TRBJ1-1; size: few; D: TRBD1; length: 15; DNA: TGTGCCAGCAGCATACAGGGGGTTATGAACACTGAAGCTTTCTTT; CDR3: CASSIQGVMNTEAFF
V: TRBV5-1; J: TRBJ1-2; size: few; D: TRBD1; length: 15; DNA: TGCGCCAGCAGCTTGAAGACAGGGAGCCTCTCAGGCTACACCTTC; CDR3: CASSLKTGSLSGYTF
V: TRBV19; J: TRBJ1-5; size: few; D: TRBD1; length: 14; DNA: TGTGCCAGTAGTCCGGGACAGAACAATCAGCCCCAGCATTTT; CDR3: CASSPGQNNQPQHF
V: TRBV5-1; J: TRBJ1-6; size: -; D: TRBD1; length: 15; DNA: TGCGCCAGCAGCGAAGGGACAGGGAGGTATTCACCCCTCCACTTT; CDR3: CASSEGTGRYSPLHF
V: TRBV14; J: TRBJ1-2; size: -; D: TRBD1; length: 13; DNA: TGTGCCAGCAGCCAAGGGACAGGGTTAAGCTACACCTTC; CDR3: CASSQGTGLSYTF
V: TRBV10-3; J: TRBJ2-7; size: few; D: -; length: 14; DNA: TGTGCCATCAGTGAGTCGGGGACTCTCTACGAGCAGTACTTC; CDR3: CAISESGTLYEQYF
V: TRBV24-1; J: TRBJ2-5; size: -; D: TRBD1; length: 16; DNA: TGTGTCACCAGTGAAGGGGGATCGGGACAGGGAGAGACCCAGTACTTC; CDR3: CVTSEGGSGQGETQYF
V: TRBV12-3/TRBV12-4; J: TRBJ2-1; size: -; D: -; length: 13; DNA: TGTGCCAGCAGTTTAATGGGTTGGGGTGAGCAGTTCTTC; CDR3: CASSLMGWGEQFF